This TCR beta chain originates from a study of regulatory T cells in long-lasting Graves disease. About the research overall: More than 5 years of antithyroid drugs with positive TSH receptor antibodies defined persistent Graves' disease.

This clonotype was counted a single time. Its antigen is currently unknown. iRepertoire HTBI primers and Arm-PCR of CDR3 regions built TCR beta libraries. Using its own MiXCR run on the multiplex PCR reads, TCRdb lists one record per CDR3 protein. Of some 420,000 distinct CDR3 sequences listed, 22% are singletons. Regarding the study as a whole: Persistent disease was characterized by preferential usage of TRBV28, TRBJ1-2 and TRBJ2-5.

Germline values: CDR1 SGHAT, CDR2 FQDESV (reference sequence). CDR3 length: 16 residues. V lost 7 bases and J lost 0; bases outside the gene matches: 9. Time point described: persistent/refractory GD, antithyroid drugs over 5 years with positive TRAb. Extracted PBMC RNA gave rise to the TCR library. The rearrangement uses TRBV11-1 and TRBJ2-1; 7 bases are a match to TRBD2. Specimen: peripheral blood mononuclear cells (PBMCs), collected when the disease was refractory, from a patient treated with antithyroid drugs. The clonotype comes from a female donor with Graves disease. The CDR3 is CASKPRGGSSYNEQFF. CDR3 in DNA: TGTGCCAGCAAGCCCCGGGGAGGGAGCTCCTACAATGAGCAGTTCTTC.